The source of this TCR beta chain is a study of human T cells and chemical hapten exposure. About the research overall: The upper back received 0.01% DPC by patch testing, with results read at 6 days. Study-wide points: Counts of TCRs above 1 in 1000 frequency stayed unchanged with DPC sensitization.

TCRdb called the RACE reads again in MiXCR, with one record for every CDR3 protein. The profile covers roughly 60,000 distinct CDR3 sequences, with over 10% appearing a single time and roughly 2.4% taken by the ten largest. Time point given: patch test 3, about 24 weeks after DPC sensitization. Treatment in this sample: therapeutic diphenylcyclopropenone sensitization with weekly scalp DPC. A word on this clonotype: Its target is not known.

The V gene lost 6 bases and the J gene lost 5 bases, with 14 bases spanning the gap. The CDR3 runs to 14 residues. Germline V gene lookup returns CDR1 MNHNY and CDR2 SVGAGI (reference sequence). This chain joins TRBV6-6 and TRBJ1-5; perhaps TRBD1 as D (5 bases). The TCR comes from a man aged 25-40 years with alopecia areata. Some clones in this sample may be carry-over from other donors' samples. The material sequenced was whole blood, taken in connection with sensitization to the hapten diphenylcyclopropenone (DPC). The CDR3 region is CASSLSGGYQPQHF. CDR3 DNA sequence: TGTGCCAGCAGCCTCTCGGGGGGGTATCAGCCCCAGCATTTT.